This entry concerns a single T cell receptor beta chain. The data are from a study of shared T cell receptors in the human thymus. CDR1 and CDR2 (germline): SGHTA, FQGNSA. The V and J ends lost 1 base and 5 bases, in that order; junction bases with no gene match: 14. The CDR3 has 19 amino acids. Clones were sequenced by immunoSEQ multiplex PCR, and TCRdb holds only the in-frame ones, with some missing. The data show hundreds of thousands of clones, approximately 83% seen once. The data also belong to a second study, concerning human thymus T cells. That work contributes: Donors were healthy Finnish babies undergoing corrective operations for congenital heart defects. During corrective heart surgery, resections were taken, and the thymus tissue came from them.

Sequenced sample: thymocytes. J is TRBJ1-1 and V is TRBV7-2; 12 bases line up with TRBD1. The sequence derives from a girl under three years old with a congenital heart defect. As DNA, the CDR3 is TGTGCCAGCAGCTTAGTCGGGACAGGGGGCGAATCGGTGAGGACTGAAGCTTTCTTT. As protein: CASSLVGTGGESVRTEAFF. Variable domain in full (rest from reference TRBV7-2 and TRBJ1-1): GAGVSQSPSNKVTEKGKDVELRCDPISGHTALYWYRQSLGQGLEFLIYFQGNSAPDKSGLPSDRFSAERTGGSVSTLTIQRTQQEDSAVYLCASSLVGTGGESVRTEAFFGQGTRLTVV.